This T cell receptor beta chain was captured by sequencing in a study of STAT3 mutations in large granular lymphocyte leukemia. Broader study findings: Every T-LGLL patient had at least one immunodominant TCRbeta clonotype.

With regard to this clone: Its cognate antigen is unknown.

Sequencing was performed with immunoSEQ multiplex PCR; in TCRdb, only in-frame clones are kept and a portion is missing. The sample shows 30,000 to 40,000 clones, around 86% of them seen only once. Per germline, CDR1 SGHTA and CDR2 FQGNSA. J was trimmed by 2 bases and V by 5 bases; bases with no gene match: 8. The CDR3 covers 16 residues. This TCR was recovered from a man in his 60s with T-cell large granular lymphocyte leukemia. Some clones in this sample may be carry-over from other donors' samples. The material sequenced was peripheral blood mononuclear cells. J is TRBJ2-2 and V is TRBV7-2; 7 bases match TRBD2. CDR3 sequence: CASSLQGGTNTGELFF. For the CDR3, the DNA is TGTGCCAGCAGCCTCCAGGGAGGGACCAACACCGGGGAGCTGTTTTTT.